This T cell receptor (beta chain) originates from a study of blood T cell repertoires in COVID-19. Trimming cost V 6 bases and J 3 bases; bases outside gene matches: 3. Germline values: CDR1 MNHEY, CDR2 SVGAGI. The CDR3 runs to 14 residues. Assay: immunoSEQ multiplex PCR; the TCRdb copy retains only in-frame clones and omits some. The table includes 150,000 to 200,000 clones, 75% to 90% detected once. The source is a woman aged 70-85 years with COVID-19, enrolled during active disease. The sequenced material came from peripheral blood. J is TRBJ2-2 and V is TRBV6-5; 8 bases agree with TRBD2. CDR3 coding DNA: TGTGCCAGCAGGGGACTAGGAGACACCGGGGAGCTGTTTTTT. Translated: CASRGLGDTGELFF.